In its sample, the clone carrying this T cell receptor beta chain was seen once. The PCR had 60 Vbeta and 13 Jbeta primers. This table comes from immunoSEQ multiplex PCR, and its TCRdb copy is limited to in-frame clones, with some not included. The sample holds fewer than 200,000 clones, over 60% seen once. This entry is derived from a study of cytomegalovirus exposure and HLA in healthy donors. Sequencing input: PBMCs. This receptor was identified in a girl aged 5-17 years in good health and CMV-seronegative.

CDR3 DNA sequence: TGTGCCAGTACCCCAGGGTCCTTGAACACTGAAGCTTTCTTT. Protein: CASTPGSLNTEAFF. The chain links TRBV19 to TRBJ1-1; perhaps TRBD1 as D (5 bases). The germline V and J ends were trimmed by 7 bases and 0 bases, with 12 bases remaining between them. This CDR3 is 14 amino acids long. CDR1 LNHDA and CDR2 SQIVND come from the germline V gene (reference sequence).